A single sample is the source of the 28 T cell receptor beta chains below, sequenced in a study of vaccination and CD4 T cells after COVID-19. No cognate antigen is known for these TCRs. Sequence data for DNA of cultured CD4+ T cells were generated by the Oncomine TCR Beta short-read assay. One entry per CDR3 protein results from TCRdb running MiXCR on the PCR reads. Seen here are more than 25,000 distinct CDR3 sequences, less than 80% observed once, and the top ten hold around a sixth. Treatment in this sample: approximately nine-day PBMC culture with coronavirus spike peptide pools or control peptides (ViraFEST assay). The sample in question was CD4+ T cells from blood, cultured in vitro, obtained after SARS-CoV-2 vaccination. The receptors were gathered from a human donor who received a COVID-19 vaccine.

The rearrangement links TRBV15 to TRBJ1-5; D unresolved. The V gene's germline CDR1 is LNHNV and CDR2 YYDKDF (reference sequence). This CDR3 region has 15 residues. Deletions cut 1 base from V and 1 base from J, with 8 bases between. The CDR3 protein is CATSRVGGSNQPQHF. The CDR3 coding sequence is TGTGCCACCAGCAGAGTCGGAGGGAGCAATCAGCCCCAGCATTTT.

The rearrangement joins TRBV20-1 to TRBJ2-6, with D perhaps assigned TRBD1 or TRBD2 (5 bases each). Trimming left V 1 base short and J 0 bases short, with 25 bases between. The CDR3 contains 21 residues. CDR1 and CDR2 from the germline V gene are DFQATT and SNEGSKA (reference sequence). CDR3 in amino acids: CSARVRGDDSENRSGANVLTF. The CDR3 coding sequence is TGCAGTGCTAGAGTTCGGGGAGATGACAGCGAAAATCGCTCTGGGGCCAACGTCCTGACTTTC.

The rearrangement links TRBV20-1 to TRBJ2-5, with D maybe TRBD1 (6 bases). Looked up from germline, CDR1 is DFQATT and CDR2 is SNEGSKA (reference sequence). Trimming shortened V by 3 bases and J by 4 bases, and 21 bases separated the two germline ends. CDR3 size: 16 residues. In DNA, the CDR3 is TGCAGTGCTAGCGGAAGAGGACAGTCCAACGGAGAGACCCAGTACTTC. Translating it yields CSASGRGQSNGETQYF.

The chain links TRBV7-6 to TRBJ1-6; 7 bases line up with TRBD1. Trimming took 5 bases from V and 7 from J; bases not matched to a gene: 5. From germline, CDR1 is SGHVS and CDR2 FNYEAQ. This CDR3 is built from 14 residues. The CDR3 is CASSVQGWNSPLHF. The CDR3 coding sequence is TGTGCCAGCAGCGTACAGGGGTGGAATTCACCCCTCCACTTT. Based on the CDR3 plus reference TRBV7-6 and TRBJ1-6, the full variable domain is GAGVSQSPRYKVTKRGQDVALRCDPISGHVSLYWYRQALGQGPEFLTYFNYEAQQDKSGLPNDRFSAERPEGSISTLTIQRTEQRDSAMYRCASSVQGWNSPLHFGNGTRLTVT.

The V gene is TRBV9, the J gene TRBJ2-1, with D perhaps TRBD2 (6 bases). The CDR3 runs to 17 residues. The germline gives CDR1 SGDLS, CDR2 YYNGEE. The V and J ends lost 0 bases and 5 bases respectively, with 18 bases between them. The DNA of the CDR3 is TGTGCCAGCAGCGTAGATGGTAGTGGAGGGAGTCACAATGAGCAGTTCTTC. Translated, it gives CASSVDGSGGSHNEQFF.

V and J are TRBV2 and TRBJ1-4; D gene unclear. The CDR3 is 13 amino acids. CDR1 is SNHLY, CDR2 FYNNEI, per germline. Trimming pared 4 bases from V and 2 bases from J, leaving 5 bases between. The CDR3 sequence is CASSAYTNEKLFF. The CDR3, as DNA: TGTGCCAGCAGTGCGTATACTAATGAAAAACTGTTTTTT.

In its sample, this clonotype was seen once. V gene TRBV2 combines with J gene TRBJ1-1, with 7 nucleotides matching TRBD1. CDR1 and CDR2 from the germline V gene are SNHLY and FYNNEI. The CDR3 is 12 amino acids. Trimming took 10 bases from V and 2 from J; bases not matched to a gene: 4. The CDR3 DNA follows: TGTGCCAAGGGGGCGGTTAACACTGAAGCTTTCTTT. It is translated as CAKGAVNTEAFF.

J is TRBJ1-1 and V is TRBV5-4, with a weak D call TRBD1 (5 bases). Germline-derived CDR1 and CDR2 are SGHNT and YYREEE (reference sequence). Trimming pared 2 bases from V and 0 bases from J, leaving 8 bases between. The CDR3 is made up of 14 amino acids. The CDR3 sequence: CASSLQVLNTEAFF. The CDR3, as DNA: TGTGCCAGCAGCTTACAGGTTCTGAACACTGAAGCTTTCTTT.

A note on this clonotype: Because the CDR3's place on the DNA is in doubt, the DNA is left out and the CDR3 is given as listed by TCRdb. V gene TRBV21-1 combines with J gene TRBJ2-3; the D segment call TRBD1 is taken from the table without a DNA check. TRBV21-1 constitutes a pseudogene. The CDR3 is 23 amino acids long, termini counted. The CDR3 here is CASSGDRVFASSTSGRGADTQYF.

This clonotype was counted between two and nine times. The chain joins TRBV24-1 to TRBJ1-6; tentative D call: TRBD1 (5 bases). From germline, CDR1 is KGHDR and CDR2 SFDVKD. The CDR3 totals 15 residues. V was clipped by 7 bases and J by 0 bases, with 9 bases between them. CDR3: CATSSGSSYNSPLHF. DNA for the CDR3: TGTGCCACCAGCTCAGGGAGCTCCTATAATTCACCCCTCCACTTT.

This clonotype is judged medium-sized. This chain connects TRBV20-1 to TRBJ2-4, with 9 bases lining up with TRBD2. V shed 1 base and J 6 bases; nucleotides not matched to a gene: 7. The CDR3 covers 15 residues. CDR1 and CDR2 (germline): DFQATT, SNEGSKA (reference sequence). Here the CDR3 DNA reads TGCAGTGCTAGAGGGGGACTAGCAAGGAGAAACATTCAGTACTTC. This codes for CSARGGLARRNIQYF.

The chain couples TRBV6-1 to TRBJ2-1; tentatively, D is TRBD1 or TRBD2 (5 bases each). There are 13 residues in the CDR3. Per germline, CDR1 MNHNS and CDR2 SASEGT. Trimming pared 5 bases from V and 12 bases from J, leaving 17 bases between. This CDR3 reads CASSRDGLIVQFF. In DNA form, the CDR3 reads TGTGCCAGCAGTCGGGACGGCCTGATCGTGCAGTTCTTC.

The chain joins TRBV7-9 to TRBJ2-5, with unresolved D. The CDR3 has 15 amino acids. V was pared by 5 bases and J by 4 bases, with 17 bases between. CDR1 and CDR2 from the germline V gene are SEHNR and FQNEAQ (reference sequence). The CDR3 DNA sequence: TGTGCCAGCAGCCAAGCTCCAGACACGGGAGAGACCCAGTACTTC. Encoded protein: CASSQAPDTGETQYF.

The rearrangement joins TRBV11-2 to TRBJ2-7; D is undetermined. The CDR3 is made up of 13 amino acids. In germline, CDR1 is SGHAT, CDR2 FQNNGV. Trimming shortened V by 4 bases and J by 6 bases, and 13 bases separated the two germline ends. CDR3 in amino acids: CASSSPPIGEQYF. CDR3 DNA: TGTGCCAGCAGCTCCCCACCCATCGGCGAGCAGTACTTC.

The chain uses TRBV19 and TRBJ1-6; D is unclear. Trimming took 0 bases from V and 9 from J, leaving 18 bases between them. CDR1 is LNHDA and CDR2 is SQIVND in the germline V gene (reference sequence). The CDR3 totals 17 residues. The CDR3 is CASSIDPHSRGGSPLHF. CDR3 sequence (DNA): TGTGCCAGTAGTATAGACCCCCACTCACGCGGTGGTTCACCCCTCCACTTT. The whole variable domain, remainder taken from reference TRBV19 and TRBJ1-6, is DGGITQSPKYLFRKEGQNVTLSCEQNLNHDAMYWYRQDPGQGLRLIYYSQIVNDFQKGDIAEGYSVSREKKESFPLTVTSAQKNPTAFYLCASSIDPHSRGGSPLHFGNGTRLTVT.

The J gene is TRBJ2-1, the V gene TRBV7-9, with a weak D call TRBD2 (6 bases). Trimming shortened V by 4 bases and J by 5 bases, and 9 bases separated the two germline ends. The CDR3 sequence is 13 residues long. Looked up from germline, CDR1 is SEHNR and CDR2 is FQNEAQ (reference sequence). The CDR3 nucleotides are TGTGCCAGCAGCTCCGGGGGAGACAATGAGCAGTTCTTC. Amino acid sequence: CASSSGGDNEQFF.

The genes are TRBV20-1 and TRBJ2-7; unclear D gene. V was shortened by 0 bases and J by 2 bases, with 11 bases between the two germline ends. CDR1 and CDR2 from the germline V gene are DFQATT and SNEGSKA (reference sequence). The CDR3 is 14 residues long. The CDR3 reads CSARDRIVPYEQYF. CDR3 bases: TGCAGTGCTAGAGATCGGATCGTCCCCTACGAGCAGTACTTC.

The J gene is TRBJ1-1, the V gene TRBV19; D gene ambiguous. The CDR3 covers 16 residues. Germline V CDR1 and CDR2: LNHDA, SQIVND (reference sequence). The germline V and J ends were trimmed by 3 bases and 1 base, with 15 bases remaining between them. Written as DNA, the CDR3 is TGTGCCAGTAGTATCTATCGTGTGGCGCAGAACACTGAAGCTTTCTTT. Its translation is CASSIYRVAQNTEAFF. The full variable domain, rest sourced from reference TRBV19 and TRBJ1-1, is DGGITQSPKYLFRKEGQNVTLSCEQNLNHDAMYWYRQDPGQGLRLIYYSQIVNDFQKGDIAEGYSVSREKKESFPLTVTSAQKNPTAFYLCASSIYRVAQNTEAFFGQGTRLTVV.

CDR3 sequence (DNA): TGTGCCAGCAGCACTACCCTTACAGGACCTGGAAACACCATATATTTT. Translating it yields CASSTTLTGPGNTIYF. V gene TRBV5-5 combines with J gene TRBJ1-3; TRBD1 is a possible D gene (5 bases). Germline CDR1 is SGHKS and CDR2 is YYEKEE (reference sequence). CDR3 size: 16 residues. The V end lost 4 bases, the J end lost 2 bases, and 16 bases lay between the germline ends. The full variable domain, completed using reference TRBV5-5 and TRBJ1-3, is DAGVTQSPTHLIKTRGQQVTLRCSPISGHKSVSWYQQVLGQGPQFIFQYYEKEERGRGNFPDRFSARQFPNYSSELNVNALLLGDSALYLCASSTTLTGPGNTIYFGEGSWLTVV.

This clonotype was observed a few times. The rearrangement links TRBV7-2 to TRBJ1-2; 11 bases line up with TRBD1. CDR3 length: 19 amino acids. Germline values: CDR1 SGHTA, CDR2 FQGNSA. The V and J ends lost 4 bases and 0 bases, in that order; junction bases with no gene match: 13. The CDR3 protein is CASSSTFADRGPPNYGYTF. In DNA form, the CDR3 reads TGTGCCAGCAGCTCGACCTTCGCGGACAGGGGGCCCCCTAACTATGGCTACACCTTC.

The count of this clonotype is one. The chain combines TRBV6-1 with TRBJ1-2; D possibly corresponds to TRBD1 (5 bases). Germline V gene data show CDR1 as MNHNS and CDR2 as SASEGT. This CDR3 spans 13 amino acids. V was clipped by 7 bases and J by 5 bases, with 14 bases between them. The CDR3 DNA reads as TGTGCCAGCACCCCACGGGCAGGGTATGGCTACACCTTC. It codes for CASTPRAGYGYTF.

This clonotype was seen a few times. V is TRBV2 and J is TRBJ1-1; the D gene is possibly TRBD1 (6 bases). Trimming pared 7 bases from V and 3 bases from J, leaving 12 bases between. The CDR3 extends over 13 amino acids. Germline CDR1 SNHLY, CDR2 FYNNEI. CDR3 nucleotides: TGTGCCAGCACTTACAGGGCGGACACTGAAGCTTTCTTT. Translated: CASTYRADTEAFF.

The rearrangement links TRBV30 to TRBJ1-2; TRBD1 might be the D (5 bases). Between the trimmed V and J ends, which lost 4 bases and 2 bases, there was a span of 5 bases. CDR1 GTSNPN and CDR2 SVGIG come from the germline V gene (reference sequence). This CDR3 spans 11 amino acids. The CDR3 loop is CAWTGNYGYTF. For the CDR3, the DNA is TGTGCCTGGACAGGGAACTATGGCTACACCTTC.

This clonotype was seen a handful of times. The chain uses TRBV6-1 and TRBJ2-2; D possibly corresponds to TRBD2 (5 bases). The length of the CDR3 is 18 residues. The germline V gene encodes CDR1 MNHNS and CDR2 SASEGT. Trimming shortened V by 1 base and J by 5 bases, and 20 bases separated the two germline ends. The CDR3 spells CASSEVQRVAGSTGELFF. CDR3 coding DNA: TGTGCCAGCAGTGAAGTCCAGAGGGTGGCAGGTAGTACCGGGGAGCTGTTTTTT.

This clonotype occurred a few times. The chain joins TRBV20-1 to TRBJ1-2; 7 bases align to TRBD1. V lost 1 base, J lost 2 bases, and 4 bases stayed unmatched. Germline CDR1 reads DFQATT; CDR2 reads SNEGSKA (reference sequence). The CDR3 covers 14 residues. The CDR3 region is CSARGQGSNYGYTF. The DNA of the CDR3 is TGCAGTGCTAGAGGACAGGGATCGAACTATGGCTACACCTTC.

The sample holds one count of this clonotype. This CDR3 reads CATSDLGQGNQPQHF. DNA for the CDR3: TGTGCCACCAGTGATCTGGGACAGGGCAATCAGCCCCAGCATTTT. The chain joins TRBV24-1 to TRBJ1-5; 8 nucleotides agree with TRBD1. There are 15 residues in the CDR3. Germline CDR1 is KGHDR and CDR2 is SFDVKD. Trimming at V came to 3 bases and at J to 2 bases, leaving 2 bases not matched to a gene.

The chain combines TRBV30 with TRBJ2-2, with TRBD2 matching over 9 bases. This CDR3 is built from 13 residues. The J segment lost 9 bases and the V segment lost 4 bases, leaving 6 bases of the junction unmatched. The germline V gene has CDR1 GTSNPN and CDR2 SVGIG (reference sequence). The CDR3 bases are TGTGCCTGGAACAGCGGGGGGACTAGGGAGCTGTTTTTT. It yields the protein CAWNSGGTRELFF.

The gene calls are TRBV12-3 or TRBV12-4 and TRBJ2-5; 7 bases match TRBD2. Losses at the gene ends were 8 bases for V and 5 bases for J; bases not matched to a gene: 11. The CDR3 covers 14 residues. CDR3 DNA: TGTGCCAGCTCGAGGGAGGGGCCACGGGAGACCCAGTACTTC. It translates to CASSREGPRETQYF.